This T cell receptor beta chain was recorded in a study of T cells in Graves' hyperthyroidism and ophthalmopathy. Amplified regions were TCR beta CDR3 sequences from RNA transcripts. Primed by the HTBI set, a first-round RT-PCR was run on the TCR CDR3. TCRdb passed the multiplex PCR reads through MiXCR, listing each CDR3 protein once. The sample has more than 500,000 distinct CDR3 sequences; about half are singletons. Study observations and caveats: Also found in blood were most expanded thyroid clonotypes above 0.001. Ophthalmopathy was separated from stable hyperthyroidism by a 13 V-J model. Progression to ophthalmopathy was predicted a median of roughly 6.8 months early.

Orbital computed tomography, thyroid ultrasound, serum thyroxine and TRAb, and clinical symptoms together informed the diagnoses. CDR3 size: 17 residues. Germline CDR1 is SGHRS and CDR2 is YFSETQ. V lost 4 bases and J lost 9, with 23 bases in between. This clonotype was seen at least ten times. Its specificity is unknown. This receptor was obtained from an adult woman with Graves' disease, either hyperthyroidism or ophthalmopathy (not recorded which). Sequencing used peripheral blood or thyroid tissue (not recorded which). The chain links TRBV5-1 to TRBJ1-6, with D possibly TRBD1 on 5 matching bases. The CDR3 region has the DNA TGCGCCAGCAGCCCCACAACGGGGACCTCTTGGAGTTCACCCCTCCACTTT. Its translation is CASSPTTGTSWSSPLHF.